This is a list of T cell receptor beta chains from one sample in a study of blood T cells in healthy people across ages. MiXCR, run by TCRdb on the 5' RACE reads, gives a single entry per CDR3 protein. The repertoire holds roughly 1,500,000 distinct CDR3 sequences, with roughly 30% as singletons. Sample: blood. These receptors all come from a woman in her thirties in good health. Each CDR3 is given with its conserved first and last residue.

TRBV10-2	TRBJ2-5	CASSEPGLYEQYF
TRBV18	TRBJ2-5	CASSPLEAETQYF
TRBV7-2	TRBJ1-2	CASSLSAGQGYGYTF
TRBV19	TRBJ1-5	CASGSGRQPQHF
TRBV20-1	TRBJ1-5	CSASGTGGLQPQHF
TRBV4-1	TRBJ2-3	CASSQEGVGSGADTQYF
TRBV3-1	TRBJ2-1	CASSPYIEDEQFF
TRBV5-1	TRBJ2-1	CASSFRGAGDEQVF
TRBV5-1	TRBJ1-2	CASSPAPSSSGHTF
TRBV28	TRBJ2-1	CASRVTSGRLNEQFF
TRBV11-1	TRBJ2-7	CASSFSGSASYEQYF